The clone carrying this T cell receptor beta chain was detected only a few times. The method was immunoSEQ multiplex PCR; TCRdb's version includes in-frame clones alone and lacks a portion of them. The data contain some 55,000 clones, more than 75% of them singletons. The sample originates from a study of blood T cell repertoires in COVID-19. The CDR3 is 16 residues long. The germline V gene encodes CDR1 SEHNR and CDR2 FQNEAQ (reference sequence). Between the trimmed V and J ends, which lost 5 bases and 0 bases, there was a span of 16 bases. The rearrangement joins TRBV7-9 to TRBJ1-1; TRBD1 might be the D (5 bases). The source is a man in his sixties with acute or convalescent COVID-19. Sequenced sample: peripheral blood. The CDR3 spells CASSATGFLMNTEAFF. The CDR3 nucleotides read TGTGCCAGCAGCGCTACAGGATTTTTAATGAACACTGAAGCTTTCTTT.